A single sample gave rise to the 13 T cell receptor beta chains below, sequenced in a study of neurological immune-mediated disorders. TCRdb re-derived calls from the 5' RACE reads in MiXCR, one entry per CDR3 protein. The repertoire holds some 89,000 distinct CDR3 sequences, with around 4.5% as singletons. Time point defined: longitudinal time-point 3. The sample was PBMCs. These receptors all stem from a woman aged 60-75 years with multiple sclerosis.

This clonotype was observed many times. V is TRBV3-1 and J is TRBJ2-3; weak D call: TRBD1 (6 bases). Germline V gene data show CDR1 as LGHDT and CDR2 as YNNKEL (reference sequence). The CDR3 extends over 17 amino acids. V lost 3 bases, J lost 5 bases, and 21 bases lay in between. CDR3 coding DNA: TGTGCCAGCAGCCAGCAGGGGTGGGCCCAGGAGGAAGATACGCAGTATTTT. Translated: CASSQQGWAQEEDTQYF.

The gene calls are TRBV7-6 and TRBJ2-1; 9 nucleotides align to TRBD2. Trimming cost V 2 bases and J 5 bases; bases outside gene matches: 10. The CDR3 covers 17 residues. Germline CDR1 is SGHVS and CDR2 is FNYEAQ. DNA of the CDR3: TGTGCCAGCAGCTTACGCGGCGGGGGGGCTTTTGACAATGAGCAGTTCTTC. Residues: CASSLRGGGAFDNEQFF.

The chain links TRBV10-3 to TRBJ2-7; TRBD1 might be the D (6 bases). V lost 9 bases and J lost 4, with 16 bases in between. The CDR3 runs 13 residues. The germline CDR1 and CDR2 sequences are ENHRY and SYGVKD. The CDR3 is CAIQGFEEYEQYF. The DNA of the CDR3 is TGTGCCATTCAGGGGTTTGAGGAATACGAGCAGTACTTC.

This clonotype has a count of ten or more. This chain connects TRBV4-1 to TRBJ2-7, with D possibly being TRBD1 (7 bases). CDR3 length equals 16 residues. CDR1 is MGHRA and CDR2 is YSYEKL in the germline V gene. V was cut by 0 bases and J by 9 bases, with 21 bases left in between. The CDR3 region is CASSQEVEGTYRGQYF. Here the CDR3 DNA reads TGCGCCAGCAGCCAAGAGGTAGAGGGGACTTACAGGGGGCAGTACTTC.

This clonotype was seen many times. The rearrangement joins TRBV9 to TRBJ1-4, with a weak D call TRBD1 (5 bases). CDR1 is SGDLS and CDR2 is YYNGEE in the germline V gene. The V end lost 1 base, the J end lost 5 bases, and 12 bases lay between the germline ends. The CDR3 covers 15 residues. This CDR3 is CASSVRSGTNEKLFF. In DNA form, the CDR3 reads TGTGCCAGCAGCGTAAGATCCGGGACCAATGAAAAACTGTTTTTT.

This clonotype was seen at least ten times. The chain is built from TRBV5-1 and TRBJ1-2; D gene unclear. V lost 3 bases and J lost 0, with 12 bases in between. This CDR3 is built from 15 residues. The V gene's germline CDR1 is SGHRS and CDR2 YFSETQ. The DNA of the CDR3 is TGCGCCAGCAGCTGGGAGGGTGCCGCTAACTATGGCTACACCTTC. It specifies CASSWEGAANYGYTF.

This clonotype was seen repeatedly, ten times or more. V usage is TRBV5-1 and J usage is TRBJ1-1; perhaps TRBD1 as D (5 bases). Between the trimmed V and J ends, which lost 2 bases and 1 base, there was a span of 6 bases. This CDR3 has 13 amino acids. Per germline, CDR1 SGHRS and CDR2 YFSETQ. The CDR3 loop reads CASSFDRNTEAFF. Written as DNA, the CDR3 is TGCGCCAGCAGCTTCGACAGGAACACTGAAGCTTTCTTT.

This clonotype was counted at least ten times. The CDR3 DNA follows: TGTGCCAGCAGTGAACTGCGGGGGGGCTCGCCGGCGGGGGAGACCCAGTACTTC. Translation gives CASSELRGGSPAGETQYF. The chain uses TRBV6-1 and TRBJ2-5, with 9 bases that match TRBD2. Trimming removed 2 bases from V and 5 bases from J; junction bases left unmatched: 15. The CDR3 covers 18 residues. The germline V gene encodes CDR1 MNHNS and CDR2 SASEGT.

This clonotype was picked up many times. V gene TRBV7-2 combines with J gene TRBJ2-7, with 7 bases identical to TRBD2. Trimming cost V 8 bases and J 3 bases; bases outside gene matches: 10. Germline-derived CDR1 and CDR2 are SGHTA and FQGNSA. This CDR3 has 14 residues. The CDR3 nucleotides read TGTGCCAGCCTACAGGAGGCGGGGGTCTACGAGCAGTACTTC. Its protein product is CASLQEAGVYEQYF.

This clonotype was detected ten times or more. V and J are TRBV3-1 and TRBJ2-3; D not certain. V lost 3 bases and J 2 bases, leaving 12 bases between the germline ends. The CDR3 covers 15 residues. Germline CDR1 is LGHDT and CDR2 is YNNKEL (reference sequence). The DNA of the CDR3 is TGTGCCAGCAGCCACTCCCGGAACCCCACAGATACGCAGTATTTT. Translated, it gives CASSHSRNPTDTQYF.

This clonotype was counted at least ten times. The J gene is TRBJ1-6, the V gene TRBV20-1, with no clear D. CDR3 size: 14 residues. Germline V CDR1 and CDR2: DFQATT, SNEGSKA (reference sequence). V lost 4 bases and J lost 7, with 14 bases in between. The CDR3 region is CSATDGPRNSPLHF. The CDR3 DNA sequence: TGCAGTGCTACTGACGGGCCCCGGAATTCACCCCTCCACTTT.

This clonotype was picked up many times. The chain recombines TRBV5-5 with TRBJ2-7; the D gene is possibly TRBD1 (5 bases). The V end lost 0 bases, the J end lost 1 base, and 11 bases lay between the germline ends. The CDR3 has 15 residues. Germline V gene lookup returns CDR1 SGHKS and CDR2 YYEKEE (reference sequence). Here the CDR3 DNA reads TGTGCCAGCAGCTTGGTACAGGCCCATTCCTACGAGCAGTACTTC. Residues: CASSLVQAHSYEQYF.

This clonotype occurred many times. V usage is TRBV5-1 and J usage is TRBJ1-1, with D maybe TRBD1 (5 bases). Per the germline V gene, CDR1 is SGHRS and CDR2 is YFSETQ. The V gene lost 0 bases and the J gene lost 4 bases, with 10 bases spanning the gap. The CDR3 totals 14 residues. Here the CDR3 reads CASSLDGAITEAFF. The CDR3 DNA reads as TGCGCCAGCAGCTTGGATGGGGCAATCACTGAAGCTTTCTTT.